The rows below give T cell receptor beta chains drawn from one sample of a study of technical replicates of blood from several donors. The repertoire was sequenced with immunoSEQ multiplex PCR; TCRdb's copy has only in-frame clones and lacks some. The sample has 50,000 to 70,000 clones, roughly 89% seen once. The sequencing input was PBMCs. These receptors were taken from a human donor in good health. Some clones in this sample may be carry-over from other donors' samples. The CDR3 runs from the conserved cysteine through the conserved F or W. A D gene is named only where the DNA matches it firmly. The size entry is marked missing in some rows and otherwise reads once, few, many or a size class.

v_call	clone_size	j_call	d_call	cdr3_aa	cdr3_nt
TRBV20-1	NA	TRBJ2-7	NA	CSATNGYEQYF	TGCAGTGCTACAAACGGCTACGAGCAGTACTTC
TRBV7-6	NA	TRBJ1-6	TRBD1	CASSARGTATSSYNSPLHF	TGTGCCAGCAGCGCAAGAGGGACAGCAACGAGCTCCTATAATTCACCCCTCCACTTT
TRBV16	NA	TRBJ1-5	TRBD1	CASSDYTHRGNQPQHF	TGTGCCAGCAGCGATTACACCCACAGGGGAAATCAGCCCCAGCATTTT
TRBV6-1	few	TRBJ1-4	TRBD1	CASSEPPGQGNEKLFF	TGTGCCAGCAGTGAGCCGCCGGGACAGGGAAATGAAAAACTGTTTTTT
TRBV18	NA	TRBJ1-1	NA	CASSPVLRSMNTEAFF	TGTGCCAGCTCACCAGTCTTGCGGTCGATGAACACTGAAGCTTTCTTT
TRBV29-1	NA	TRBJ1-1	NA	CSVGRQNTEAFF	TGCAGCGTTGGTAGACAGAACACTGAAGCTTTCTTT
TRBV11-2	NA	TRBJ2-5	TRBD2	CASSPSGVGQETQYF	TGTGCCAGCAGCCCTAGCGGCGTCGGCCAAGAGACCCAGTACTTC
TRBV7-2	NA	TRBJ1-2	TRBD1	CASSVTGTGIYGYTF	TGTGCCAGCAGCGTAACCGGGACAGGGATCTATGGCTACACCTTC
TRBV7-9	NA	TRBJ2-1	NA	CASSRQSSLDYEQFF	TGTGCCAGCAGCCGACAAAGCTCACTAGATTATGAGCAGTTCTTC
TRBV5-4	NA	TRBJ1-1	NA	CASSPGGALNTEAFF	TGTGCCAGCAGCCCTGGGGGGGCCTTGAACACTGAAGCTTTCTTT
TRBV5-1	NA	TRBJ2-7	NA	CASSSMGGQSYEQYF	TGCGCCAGCAGCTCTATGGGGGGGCAATCCTACGAGCAGTACTTC
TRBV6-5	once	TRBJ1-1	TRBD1	CATRQGALSRTEAFF	TGTGCCACCCGACAGGGGGCGCTTTCGAGGACTGAAGCTTTCTTT
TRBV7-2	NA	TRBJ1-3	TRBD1	CASSPPGTVGNTIYF	TGTGCCAGCAGCCCACCAGGGACAGTAGGAAACACCATATATTTT
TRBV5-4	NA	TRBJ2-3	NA	CASSPTSDTQYF	TGTGCCAGCAGCCCAACATCAGATACGCAGTATTTT
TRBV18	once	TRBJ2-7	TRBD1	CASSPWTGKEGEQYF	TGTGCCAGCTCACCCTGGACAGGGAAAGAGGGCGAGCAGTACTTC
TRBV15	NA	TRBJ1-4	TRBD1	CATSRDPRGTNEKLFF	TGTGCCACCAGCAGAGATCCCAGGGGGACTAATGAAAAACTGTTTTTT
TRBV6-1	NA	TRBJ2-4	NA	CASSEVVGDQNIQYF	TGTGCCAGCAGTGAAGTAGTAGGGGATCAAAACATTCAGTACTTC
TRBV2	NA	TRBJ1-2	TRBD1	CASSPGTGYLGYTF	TGTGCCAGCAGCCCCGGGACAGGGTATTTAGGCTACACCTTC
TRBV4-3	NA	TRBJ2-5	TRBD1	CASSPETRTGETQYF	TGCGCCAGCAGCCCTGAAACAAGGACAGGGGAGACCCAGTACTTC
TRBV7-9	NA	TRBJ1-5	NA	CASADHSNQPQHF	TGTGCCAGCGCAGATCATAGCAATCAGCCCCAGCATTTT
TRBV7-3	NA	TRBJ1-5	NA	CASSLSSGQPQHF	TGTGCCAGCAGCTTAAGTTCCGGGCAGCCCCAGCATTTT
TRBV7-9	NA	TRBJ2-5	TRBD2	CASSLTSGRAGETQYF	TGTGCCAGCAGCTTAACTAGCGGGAGGGCCGGGGAGACCCAGTACTTC
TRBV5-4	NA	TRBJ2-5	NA	CASSERWAGQETQYF	TGTGCCAGCAGCGAACGTTGGGCTGGCCAAGAGACCCAGTACTTC
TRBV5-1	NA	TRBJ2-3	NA	CASSLGTDNTDTQYF	TGCGCCAGCAGCTTGGGGACAGATAACACAGATACGCAGTATTTT
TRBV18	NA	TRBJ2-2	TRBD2	CASSPDHGTSAGELFF	TGTGCCAGCTCACCGGACCACGGGACTAGCGCCGGGGAGCTGTTTTTT
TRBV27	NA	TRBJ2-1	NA	CASSSSYPPYNEQFF	TGTGCCAGCAGTTCTAGCTATCCACCCTACAATGAGCAGTTCTTC
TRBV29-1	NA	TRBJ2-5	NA	CSARRLHQETQYF	TGCAGCGCTAGAAGACTACATCAAGAGACCCAGTACTTC
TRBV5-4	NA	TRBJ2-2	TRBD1	CASSPRTGGHGELFF	TGTGCCAGCAGCCCCCGGACAGGGGGCCACGGGGAGCTGTTTTTT
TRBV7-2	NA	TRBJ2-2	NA	CASSLPPTGELFF	TGTGCCAGCAGCCTACCACCCACCGGGGAGCTGTTTTTT
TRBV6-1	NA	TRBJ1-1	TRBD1	CASTTGQTNTEAFF	TGTGCCAGCACCACGGGACAGACGAACACTGAAGCTTTCTTT
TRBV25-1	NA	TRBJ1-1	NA	CASSGFPGEAFF	TGTGCCAGCAGTGGGTTTCCCGGTGAAGCTTTCTTT
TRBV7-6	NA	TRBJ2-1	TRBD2	CASSLELAAEDEQFF	TGTGCCAGCAGCTTGGAACTAGCGGCAGAGGATGAGCAGTTCTTC
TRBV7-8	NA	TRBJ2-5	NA	CASSEETQYF	TGTGCCAGCAGCGAGGAGACCCAGTACTTC
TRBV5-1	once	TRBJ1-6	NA	CASSLSGGYSPLHF	TGCGCCAGCAGCTTATCGGGGGGCTATTCACCCCTCCACTTT
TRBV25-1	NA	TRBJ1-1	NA	CASSGTLTEAFF	TGTGCCAGCTCCGGGACACTTACTGAAGCTTTCTTT
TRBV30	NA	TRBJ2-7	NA	CAWSRSYEQYF	TGTGCCTGGAGCCGCTCCTACGAGCAGTACTTC
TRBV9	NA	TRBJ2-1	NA	CASSVYLSSYNEQFF	TGTGCCAGCAGCGTATATCTCAGCTCCTACAATGAGCAGTTCTTC
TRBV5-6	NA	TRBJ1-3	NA	CASSLFDSPSGNTIYF	TGTGCCAGCAGCTTGTTTGACAGTCCCTCTGGAAACACCATATATTTT
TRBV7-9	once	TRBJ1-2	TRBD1	CASSARTGVGYTF	TGTGCCAGCAGCGCCAGGACAGGGGTGGGCTACACCTTC
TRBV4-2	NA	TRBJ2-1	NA	CASSQGGQAEGYNEQFF	TGTGCCAGCAGCCAAGGGGGGCAAGCGGAAGGGTACAATGAGCAGTTCTTC
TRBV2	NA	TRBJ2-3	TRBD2	CASSDGGAKDTQYF	TGTGCCAGCAGTGACGGGGGGGCCAAAGATACGCAGTATTTT
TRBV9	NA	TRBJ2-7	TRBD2	CASSVGKGTTPYEQYF	TGTGCCAGCAGCGTAGGTAAAGGGACTACTCCCTACGAGCAGTACTTC